This T cell receptor (beta chain) originates from a study of control samples from healthy donors and cancer patients. Only in-frame clones appear in the TCRdb table, and some are missing; sequencing was by immunoSEQ multiplex PCR. The profile covers about 140,000 clones, with 80% to 90% appearing a single time and around 10% taken by the ten largest. The V gene lost 3 bases and the J gene lost 2 bases, with 11 bases spanning the gap. Germline loops: CDR1 LNHDA, CDR2 SQIVND (reference sequence). This CDR3 has 15 amino acids. The chain is built from TRBV19 and TRBJ1-5; maybe TRBD1 (5 bases). The origin of this receptor is a woman between 25 and 40 years old in good health. The sample consisted of blood. Written as DNA, the CDR3 is TGTGCCAGTAGTATCGGGAGGGGTGGCAATCAGCCCCAGCATTTT. It yields the protein CASSIGRGGNQPQHF.